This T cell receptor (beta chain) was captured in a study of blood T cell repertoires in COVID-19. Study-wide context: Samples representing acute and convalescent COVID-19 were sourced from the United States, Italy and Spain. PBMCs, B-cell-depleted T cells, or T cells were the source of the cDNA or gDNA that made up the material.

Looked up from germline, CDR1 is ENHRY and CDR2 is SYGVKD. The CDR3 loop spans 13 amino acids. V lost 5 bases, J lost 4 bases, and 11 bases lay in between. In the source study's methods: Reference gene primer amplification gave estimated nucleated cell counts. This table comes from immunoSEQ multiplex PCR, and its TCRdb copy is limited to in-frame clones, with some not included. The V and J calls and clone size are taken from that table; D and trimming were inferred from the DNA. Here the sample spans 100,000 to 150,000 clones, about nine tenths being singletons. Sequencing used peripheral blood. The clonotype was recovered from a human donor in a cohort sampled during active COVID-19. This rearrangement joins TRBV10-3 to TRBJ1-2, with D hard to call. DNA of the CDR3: TGTGCCATCAGTCCAGACGGACTCTATGGCTACACCTTC. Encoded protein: CAISPDGLYGYTF.